A selection of T cell receptor beta chains follows, all from one sample in a study of cytomegalovirus exposure and HLA in healthy donors. TCRdb's table, derived via immunoSEQ multiplex PCR, lists solely in-frame clones and lacks some. Of tens of thousands of clones listed, under 95% are singletons. Sequencing was performed on PBMCs. These receptors were obtained from a man between 18 and 35 years old in good health and CMV-seronegative. The CDR3 runs from the conserved cysteine through the conserved F or W. A D gene is named only where the DNA matches it firmly. Some rows have no size entry. The others give once, few or many, or a class for an expanded clone.

-	TRBJ2-1	TRBV11-2	-	TGTGCCAGCAGCTTAGCAGGGTTTGAGCAGTTCTTC	CASSLAGFEQFF
-	TRBJ2-1	TRBV27	-	TGTGCCAGCAGTCTACGACTAGGAGGTTGGGATGAGCAGTTCTTC	CASSLRLGGWDEQFF
-	TRBJ1-1	TRBV28	-	TGTGCCAGCCATTCGAGGAGCAACACTGAAGCTTTCTTT	CASHSRSNTEAFF
TRBD2	TRBJ2-7	TRBV28	-	TGTGCCAGCAGTTACCTAGCGGGAGGGGCCGAGCAGTACTTC	CASSYLAGGAEQYF
TRBD1	TRBJ2-7	TRBV7-7	-	TGTGCTAGCAGCTCCACCGGGACAGGGGAGCAGTACTTC	CASSSTGTGEQYF
-	TRBJ1-2	TRBV5-1	-	TGCGCCAGCAGCCCCGAAAGGAGTATTTCAACCAGCCCGACGGCGTACTGGTATGGCTACACCTTC	CASSPERSISTSPTAYWYGYTF
-	TRBJ2-1	TRBV9	-	TGTGCCAGCAGCGTTAATTCGGGACTGACAAACAATGAGCAGTTCTTC	CASSVNSGLTNNEQFF
TRBD2	TRBJ2-1	TRBV7-2	-	TGTGCCAGCAATCCTAGCGGGTCCGCCTACAATGAGCAGTTCTTC	CASNPSGSAYNEQFF
-	TRBJ2-2	TRBV21-1	-	TGTGCCAGCGGATATATAGTTGGGACTAGCGGGACGAGTACCGGGGAGCTGTTTTTT	CASGYIVGTSGTSTGELFF
-	TRBJ2-7	TRBV27	-	TGTGCCAGCAGTCCCGGGACAATCTACGAGCAGTACTTC	CASSPGTIYEQYF
TRBD2	TRBJ2-1	TRBV9	-	TGTGCCAGCAGCGTAGGGGCTAGCGGGCCGGATGACAATGAGCAGTTCTTC	CASSVGASGPDDNEQFF
TRBD1	TRBJ2-2	TRBV18	-	TGTGCCAGCTCACGCCTTCGGGACAGGGTCTCTACCGGGGAGCTGTTTTTT	CASSRLRDRVSTGELFF
TRBD1	TRBJ1-2	TRBV5-1	-	TGCGCCAGCAGCCTGACGGGACAGAACTATGGCTACACCTTC	CASSLTGQNYGYTF
TRBD2	TRBJ2-3	TRBV19	once	TGTGCCAGTAGTATAACTACTAGCGGAGATCTGCAGTATTTT	CASSITTSGDLQYF
TRBD1	TRBJ2-1	TRBV7-8	-	TGTGCCAGCAGCCGCCTGACAGGGGGAAGGGGCAATGAGCAGTTCTTC	CASSRLTGGRGNEQFF
TRBD2	TRBJ2-7	TRBV5-8	few	TGTGCCAGCAGCGCCCCGGGACTAGCGGTGATCGAGCAGTACTTC	CASSAPGLAVIEQYF
-	TRBJ1-2	TRBV6-1	-	TGTGCCAGCAGTGATAGGGGCGGCTATGGCTACACCTTC	CASSDRGGYGYTF
-	TRBJ2-3	TRBV28	-	TGTGCCAGCAGTTGGGGCGGGACTAGCACAGATACGCAGTATTTT	CASSWGGTSTDTQYF
TRBD2	TRBJ2-7	TRBV2	-	TGTGCCAGCACAGGGTGGGGGGGGTACTACGAGCAGTACTTC	CASTGWGGYYEQYF
TRBD1	TRBJ1-4	TRBV27	-	TGTGCCAGCAGCAATACCGGGACAGACAATGAAAAACTGTTTTTT	CASSNTGTDNEKLFF
TRBD1	TRBJ1-5	TRBV19	-	TGTGCCAGTAGAACGGGACAGGGCTTTCAGCCCCAGCATTTT	CASRTGQGFQPQHF
TRBD2	TRBJ2-3	TRBV9	once	TGTGCCAGCAGCCGACCCGTAGCGGGAGCAGATACGCAGTATTTT	CASSRPVAGADTQYF
TRBD1	TRBJ2-2	TRBV28	-	TGTGCCAGCAGCCGACAGGGGTCGGGCACCGGGGAGCTGTTTTTT	CASSRQGSGTGELFF
TRBD2	TRBJ2-1	TRBV27	-	TGTGCCAGCAGTTTGTCCCCGGGACTAGCGGGAGGGAGGGGGGGGAATGAGCAGTTCTTC	CASSLSPGLAGGRGGNEQFF
TRBD1	TRBJ2-2	TRBV15	medium-sized	TGTGCCACCAGCAGACAGACAGGGGGGACCGGGGAGCTGTTTTTT	CATSRQTGGTGELFF